This TCR beta chain is from a study of CD8 T cells in ankylosing spondylitis. Points from the study as a whole: As reported, disease-linked clones showed significant enrichment in matched ankylosing spondylitis synovial fluid. One TCR beta motif, made up of under ten highly homologous variants, appeared characteristic of ankylosing spondylitis blood. Earlier literature documents some of the motif variants in reactive arthritis synovial fluid and blood.

This clonotype was recorded at least ten times. Its antigen is undetermined. Making the TCR beta libraries involved quantitative 5'-RACE with molecular barcodes. TCRdb called the 5' RACE reads again in MiXCR, with one record for every CDR3 protein. The data contain about 120,000 distinct CDR3 sequences, roughly 15% of them seen just once; the ten biggest clones take up 2.5% to 3%. Sequenced input: blood, either unsorted or a sorted T cell fraction (not recorded which). This TCR derives from a female donor with ankylosing spondylitis or in good health (not recorded which).

The CDR3 region has the DNA TGTGCCACCGGGAGACCGACCACAGATACGCAGTATTTT. Residues: CATGRPTTDTQYF. The V and J genes are TRBV28 and TRBJ2-3, with D perhaps TRBD2 (6 bases). The V gene's germline CDR1 is MDHEN and CDR2 SYDVKM. V was clipped by 10 bases and J by 2 bases, with 13 bases between them. The CDR3 contains 13 residues.